The 26 T cell receptor beta chains in this list originate from one sample, sequenced in a study of graft-versus-host responses after intestinal transplantation. Responders (approximately 200,000, CFSE-labeled) met approximately 200,000 stimulators that were irradiated and violet-dye-labeled. The protocol was immunoSEQ multiplex PCR, while the TCRdb copy is restricted to in-frame clones and leaves out a portion. The repertoire holds 20,000 to 25,000 clones, with roughly 41% as singletons. Specimen: alloreactive CD8+ T cells from a mixed lymphocyte reaction culture, collected before intestinal transplant. The subset: CFSE-low proliferating T cells sorted from roughly 6-day pre-transplant mixed lymphocyte reaction (GvH or HvG direction). The origin of the receptors is a human patient who received an intestinal transplant.

This clone was recorded a few times. This chain uses TRBV10-1 with TRBJ2-1; D is perhaps TRBD2 (6 bases). The V end lost 0 bases, the J end lost 0 bases, and 9 bases lay between the germline ends. Germline lookup yields CDR1 WNHNN and CDR2 SYGVQD (reference sequence). The CDR3 has 16 residues. CDR3 protein: CASSESSSASYNEQFF. In DNA form, the CDR3 reads TGCGCCAGCAGTGAGTCTTCTAGCGCCTCCTACAATGAGCAGTTCTTC.

The sample holds a few counts of this clone. The genes are TRBV7-8 and TRBJ2-7; TRBD2 matches at 9 bases. The V gene's germline CDR1 is SGHVS and CDR2 FQNEAQ. The CDR3 is made up of 14 amino acids. The V segment lost 1 base and the J segment 3 bases; nucleotides outside the gene matches: 1. CDR3 sequence reads: CASSLVSGSYEQYF. CDR3 bases: TGTGCCAGCAGCTTAGTTAGCGGGAGCTACGAGCAGTACTTC.

This clone has only a few counts. One end of the junction is discordant with germline, which a read error may explain. The chain uses TRBV7-7 and TRBJ2-5; 7 bases match TRBD1. Germline V gives CDR1 SSHAT, CDR2 FNYEAQ (reference sequence). CDR3 length equals 15 residues. As DNA, the CDR3 is TGTGCTAGCAGTTCTACTTTGACAGGGTTGAAGACCCAGTACTTC. It yields the protein CASSSTLTGLKTQYF.

This clone has just a few counts. The gene calls are TRBV5-1 and TRBJ1-4, with D hard to call. V lost 1 base and J lost 4, with 8 bases in between. The CDR3 sequence is 14 residues long. The V gene's germline CDR1 is SGHRS and CDR2 YFSETQ. The CDR3 DNA reads TGCGCCAGCAGCTTGACTGGGGTTAATGAAAAACTGTTTTTT. Protein sequence: CASSLTGVNEKLFF.

A few counts support this clone. This sequence joins TRBV29-1 and TRBJ1-2; the match to TRBD1 covers 7 bases. CDR1 is SQVTM and CDR2 is ANQGSEA in the germline V gene. This CDR3 contains 15 residues. Trimming removed 6 bases from V and 4 bases from J; junction bases left unmatched: 14. The CDR3 DNA follows: TGCAGCGTGAGCCGGAATCAGGGGGAGGCCTATGGCTACACCTTC. Its translation is CSVSRNQGEAYGYTF.

This clone was detected only a few times. The chain combines TRBV25-1 with TRBJ2-7; no clear D gene. Germline V lookup: CDR1 MGHDK, CDR2 SYGVNS. V was clipped by 2 bases and J by 3 bases, with 8 bases between them. This CDR3 has 13 amino acids. This CDR3 is CASSEPHIYEQYF. DNA for the CDR3: TGTGCCAGCAGTGAACCCCACATCTACGAGCAGTACTTC.

This clone was seen a few times. The chain has TRBV4-1 and TRBJ1-5; 9 positions agree with TRBD1. V trimming: 1 base; J trimming: 5 bases; junction bases outside the gene matches: 6. Germline lookup yields CDR1 MGHRA and CDR2 YSYEKL. The CDR3 covers 16 residues. Written as DNA, the CDR3 is TGCGCCAGCAGCCAAGGTGCGACAGGGGGGTATCAGCCCCAGCATTTT. This gives the protein CASSQGATGGYQPQHF.

This clone was observed once. The gene calls are TRBV30 and TRBJ2-7; 7 bases are a match to TRBD2. The CDR3 has 13 amino acids. V shed 5 bases, J shed 7 bases, and the junction held 11 bases outside the gene matches. Germline CDR1 and CDR2: GTSNPN and SVGIG (reference sequence). The CDR3: CAWAWGGSGEQYF. CDR3 nucleotide sequence: TGTGCCTGGGCCTGGGGGGGGAGCGGGGAGCAGTACTTC.

The chain joins TRBV7-9 to TRBJ2-2, with D unclear. V was pared by 0 bases and J by 8 bases, with 19 bases between. The germline gives CDR1 SEHNR, CDR2 FQNEAQ (reference sequence). This CDR3 region has 17 residues. CDR3 in DNA: TGTGCCAGCAGCTTAGCCAGTGGTTCTATTAATACGGGGGAGCTGTTTTTT. Protein product: CASSLASGSINTGELFF.

The rearrangement uses TRBV11-3 and TRBJ2-1; D not resolved. V lost 3 bases to trimming and J lost 1 base, with 4 bases between them. CDR3 length: 13 residues. CDR1 and CDR2 (germline): SGHNT, YENEEA. The CDR3 nucleotides read TGTGCCAGCAGCTTTCTGTCCTACAATGAGCAGTTCTTC. The encoded protein is CASSFLSYNEQFF.

V usage is TRBV28 and J usage is TRBJ2-7; TRBD1 matches 8 bases. CDR3 size: 13 residues. Germline V gene data show CDR1 as MDHEN and CDR2 as SYDVKM. V gave up 8 bases and J gave up 2 bases; unmatched junction bases: 5. Written as DNA, the CDR3 is TGTGCCAGCCAAACAGGGGGAGCCTACGAGCAGTACTTC. It yields the protein CASQTGGAYEQYF.

This clone is termed medium-sized (0.01 to 0.1%). The chain uses TRBV6-1 and TRBJ1-5, with 8 bases fitting TRBD1. J gave up 7 bases and V 2 bases, and 1 base lay outside the gene matches. CDR1 is MNHNS and CDR2 is SASEGT in the germline V gene. The CDR3 totals 13 residues. As DNA, the CDR3 is TGTGCCAGCAGTGAACAGGGGGCACAGCCCCAGCATTTT. As protein: CASSEQGAQPQHF.

The rearrangement links TRBV18 to TRBJ1-1; 9 positions match TRBD1. The CDR3 is 14 residues long. V lost 6 bases to trimming and J lost 1 base; unmatched junction nucleotides: 3. The germline V gene encodes CDR1 KGHSH and CDR2 LQKENI. Here the CDR3 reads CASSRDRANTEAFF. The CDR3 DNA follows: TGTGCCAGCTCTCGGGACAGGGCGAACACTGAAGCTTTCTTT. Filled out from reference TRBV18 and TRBJ1-1, the complete variable domain reads NAGVMQNPRHLVRRRGQEARLRCSPMKGHSHVYWYRQLPEEGLKFMVYLQKENIIDESGMPKERFSAEFPKEGPSILRIQQVVRGDSAAYFCASSRDRANTEAFFGQGTRLTVV.

This sequence joins TRBV6-1 and TRBJ1-5, with TRBD1 matching over 11 bases. V lost 5 bases, J lost 6 bases, and 6 bases stayed unmatched. This CDR3 has 15 amino acids. The germline gives CDR1 MNHNS, CDR2 SASEGT. CDR3 region: CASSLTGTGGQPQHF. CDR3 in DNA: TGTGCCAGCAGTTTAACCGGGACAGGGGGTCAGCCCCAGCATTTT.

The CDR3 bases are TGTGCCAGCAGCCAAGAAAGGGGCACTGAAGCTTTCTTT. Protein sequence: CASSQERGTEAFF. The chain recombines TRBV4-2 with TRBJ1-1, with D possibly being TRBD1 (5 bases). CDR1 is LGHNA and CDR2 is YNFKEQ in the germline V gene. The V and J ends lost 0 bases and 4 bases respectively, with 6 bases between them. The CDR3 loop spans 13 amino acids.

The CDR3 coding sequence is TGCGCCAGCAGGCCGGGAGGCGGTTCTCTTTACGAGCAGTACTTC. It yields the protein CASRPGGGSLYEQYF. V usage is TRBV23-1 and J usage is TRBJ2-7, with 7 bases that match TRBD2. TRBV23-1 is an ORF; its function is uncertain. CDR3 size: 15 residues. V shed 6 bases, J shed 4 bases, and the junction held 12 bases outside the gene matches.

This clone was detected only a few times. The chain combines TRBV5-8 with TRBJ1-2; no definite D call. Germline CDR1 SGHTS, CDR2 YDEGEE. V lost 2 bases and J lost 4, with 12 bases in between. The length of the CDR3 is 14 residues. The DNA for the CDR3 is TGTGCCAGCAGCTTAGGTGGTCTGATCTATGGCTACACCTTC. Translating it yields CASSLGGLIYGYTF.

This chain joins TRBV29-1 and TRBJ2-4, with 7 bases aligning to TRBD2. The CDR3 contains 17 residues. V lost 7 bases and J lost 3; bases outside the gene matches: 18. Germline CDR1 is SQVTM and CDR2 is ANQGSEA. The DNA of the CDR3 is TGCAGCGGCGTCGTGTCGTGGGAGGGCCTAGGCAAAAACATTCAGTACTTC. It yields the protein CSGVVSWEGLGKNIQYF. Variable domain in full (rest from reference TRBV29-1 and TRBJ2-4): SAVISQKPSRDICQRGTSLTIQCQVDSQVTMMFWYRQQPGQSLTLIATANQGSEATYESGFVIDKFPISRPNLTFSTLTVSNMSPEDSSIYLCSGVVSWEGLGKNIQYFGAGTRLSVL.

This sequence joins TRBV10-3 and TRBJ2-1; perhaps TRBD2 as D (5 bases). Looked up from germline, CDR1 is ENHRY and CDR2 is SYGVKD. Trimming stripped 8 bases from V and 0 bases from J, with 20 bases between. This CDR3 contains 17 residues. This CDR3 is CAIQLERGISSYNEQFF. The DNA of the CDR3 is TGTGCCATCCAGCTCGAAAGAGGGATAAGCTCCTACAATGAGCAGTTCTTC.

The rearrangement links TRBV5-1 to TRBJ1-4, with TRBD1 as a possible D gene (6 bases). Trimming pared 2 bases from V and 2 bases from J, leaving 13 bases between. Germline V lookup: CDR1 SGHRS, CDR2 YFSETQ. CDR3 length equals 16 residues. CDR3 amino acids: CASSLGGSGTNEKLFF. CDR3 nucleotide sequence: TGCGCCAGCAGCTTAGGGGGTTCGGGGACTAATGAAAAACTGTTTTTT.

This clone has only a few counts. This CDR3 is CASSPGGYEQYF. CDR3 DNA: TGTGCCAGCAGCCCGGGGGGGTACGAGCAGTACTTC. This rearrangement joins TRBV5-4 to TRBJ2-7; 8 nucleotides match TRBD2. CDR1 SGHNT and CDR2 YYREEE come from the germline V gene (reference sequence). V was clipped by 4 bases and J by 4 bases; unmatched bases: 1. The CDR3 spans 12 residues.

The chain combines TRBV18 with TRBJ2-3, with TRBD2 identical over 10 bases. CDR3 length: 16 residues. J lost 3 bases, V lost 3 bases, and 6 bases had no gene match. The germline gives CDR1 KGHSH, CDR2 LQKENI. The CDR3 coding sequence is TGTGCCAGCTCACCCACTTTAGCGGGAGGAACAGATACGCAGTATTTT. It yields the protein CASSPTLAGGTDTQYF.

Note on this clone: One end of the junction is discordant with germline, which a read error may explain. V gene TRBV7-7 combines with J gene TRBJ2-1; D might be TRBD1 or TRBD2, each matching 5 bases. The CDR3 covers 15 residues. In germline, CDR1 is SSHAT, CDR2 FNYEAQ (reference sequence). CDR3 DNA: TGTGCTAGCAGCTTCGGGACCCGTCCACAAAATGAGCAGTTCTTC. This translates into CASSFGTRPQNEQFF.

The chain couples TRBV5-4 to TRBJ2-2; D call uncertain. V gave up 0 bases and J gave up 11 bases, with 8 bases separating them. Per the germline V gene, CDR1 is SGHNT and CDR2 is YYREEE (reference sequence). CDR3 length: 12 amino acids. The CDR3 is CASSLGIGELFF. CDR3 coding DNA: TGTGCCAGCAGCTTGGGAATAGGAGAGCTGTTTTTT.

The chain carries TRBV5-1 and TRBJ2-7; D unresolved. V shed 0 bases and J shed 6 bases, with 10 bases lying between them. The germline V gene encodes CDR1 SGHRS and CDR2 YFSETQ. The CDR3 spans 13 residues. This CDR3 is CASSLVSKGEQYF. DNA for the CDR3: TGCGCCAGCAGCTTGGTTAGCAAGGGCGAGCAGTACTTC.

This clone was seen only a few times. V gene TRBV4-1 combines with J gene TRBJ2-3; 7 bases are shared with TRBD2. There are 16 residues in the CDR3. V dropped 3 bases and J dropped 2; count of bases not matched to a gene: 8. Germline values: CDR1 MGHRA, CDR2 YSYEKL. The CDR3, as DNA: TGCGCCAGCAGCCACCAACTAGCGTTTTTCACAGATACGCAGTATTTT. Amino acids: CASSHQLAFFTDTQYF.